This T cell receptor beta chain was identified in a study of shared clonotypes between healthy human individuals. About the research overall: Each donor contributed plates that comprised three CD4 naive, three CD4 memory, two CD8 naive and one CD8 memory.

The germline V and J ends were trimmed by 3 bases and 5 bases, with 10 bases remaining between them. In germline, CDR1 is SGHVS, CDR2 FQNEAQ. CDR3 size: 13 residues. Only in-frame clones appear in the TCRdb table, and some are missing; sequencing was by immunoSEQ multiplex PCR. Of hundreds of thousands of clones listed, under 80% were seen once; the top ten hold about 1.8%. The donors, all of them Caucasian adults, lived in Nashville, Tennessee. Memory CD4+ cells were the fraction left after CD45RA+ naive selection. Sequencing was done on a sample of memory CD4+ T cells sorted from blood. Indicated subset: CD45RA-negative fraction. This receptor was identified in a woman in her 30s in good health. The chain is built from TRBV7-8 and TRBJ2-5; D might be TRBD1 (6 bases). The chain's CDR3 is CASSFRGGETQYF. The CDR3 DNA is TGTGCCAGCAGCTTCAGGGGTGGGGAGACCCAGTACTTC.